The 23 T cell receptor beta chains reported below all come from one sample, sequenced in a study of T cells after yellow fever vaccination. Via MiXCR, TCRdb re-called the 5' RACE reads, giving one row per CDR3 protein. This sample carries some 160,000 distinct CDR3 sequences, around 9.3% of them seen once, and the ten largest clones take under 40%. The starting material was CD8+ T cells sorted from PBMCs, obtained 45 days after the yellow fever booster vaccination. These receptors were collected from a man younger than 35 who received the YFV17D yellow fever vaccine.

The rearrangement links TRBV19 to TRBJ2-2; D is ambiguous. V was shortened by 3 bases and J by 4 bases, with 9 bases between the two germline ends. This CDR3 spans 14 amino acids. Germline CDR1 LNHDA, CDR2 SQIVND (reference sequence). CDR3 protein: CASSIAQTTGELFF. The CDR3 region has the DNA TGTGCCAGTAGTATCGCACAGACCACCGGGGAGCTGTTTTTT.

This clonotype was recorded a few times. This chain links TRBV4-2 with TRBJ2-7, with TRBD1 matching over 8 bases. Trimming removed 0 bases from V and 4 bases from J; junction bases left unmatched: 5. CDR1 is LGHNA and CDR2 is YNFKEQ in the germline V gene. The CDR3 totals 15 residues. This CDR3 is CASSQESTGVYEQYF. Here the CDR3 DNA reads TGTGCCAGCAGCCAAGAGTCGACAGGGGTTTACGAGCAGTACTTC.

V and J are TRBV11-2 and TRBJ2-1, with 10 positions matching TRBD2. Germline V CDR1 and CDR2: SGHAT, FQNNGV. V gave up 4 bases and J gave up 8 bases; unmatched junction bases: 2. The CDR3 runs to 13 residues. The chain's CDR3 is CASSWSGGDEQFF. The CDR3 coding sequence is TGTGCCAGCAGCTGGAGCGGGGGGGATGAGCAGTTCTTC.

In its sample, this clonotype was seen many times. The chain combines TRBV5-1 with TRBJ2-3; 9 bases agree with TRBD2. Per germline, CDR1 SGHRS and CDR2 YFSETQ. The V and J ends lost 6 bases and 2 bases, in that order; junction bases with no gene match: 7. This CDR3 region has 15 residues. CDR3 sequence (DNA): TGCGCCAGCAAATTGGGACTAGCCTACACAGATACGCAGTATTTT. As protein: CASKLGLAYTDTQYF.

This clonotype has ten or more counts. The chain carries TRBV4-1 and TRBJ1-4, with D hard to call. Trimming cost V 1 base and J 8 bases, with 11 bases left between them. Germline lookup yields CDR1 MGHRA and CDR2 YSYEKL. This CDR3 comprises 14 residues. CDR3 sequence: CASSQVGISEKLFF. The CDR3 bases are TGCGCCAGCAGCCAAGTGGGGATATCAGAAAAACTGTTTTTT.

This clonotype was recorded many times. The CDR3 coding sequence is TGTGCCAGCAGCTTAGCGAGGACAGGGTACGAGCAGTACGTC. The encoded protein is CASSLARTGYEQYV. This chain connects TRBV7-8 to TRBJ2-7, with TRBD1 matching over 8 bases. Germline V gives CDR1 SGHVS, CDR2 FQNEAQ. This CDR3 has 14 residues. V trimming: 0 bases; J trimming: 4 bases; junction bases outside the gene matches: 2.

V is TRBV4-1 and J is TRBJ2-5; TRBD1 is a possible D gene (5 bases). The CDR3 sequence is 15 residues long. Germline CDR1 is MGHRA and CDR2 is YSYEKL. With 3 bases removed from V and 0 bases from J, the gap between germline ends came to 11 bases. The DNA of the CDR3 is TGCGCCAGCAGCCAGTATGACAGATACCAAGAGACCCAGTACTTC. This sequence encodes CASSQYDRYQETQYF.

There are a few counts of this clonotype. This rearrangement joins TRBV27 to TRBJ1-1, with unresolved D. CDR1 MNHEY and CDR2 SMNVEV come from the germline V gene (reference sequence). This CDR3 spans 13 amino acids. Between the trimmed V and J ends, which lost 5 bases and 4 bases, there was a span of 11 bases. The CDR3, as DNA: TGTGCCAGCAGTCCGACGGGGAGCACTGAAGCTTTCTTT. Translation: CASSPTGSTEAFF.

This clonotype was detected a few times. The chain is built from TRBV7-9 and TRBJ1-1; D is perhaps TRBD1 (5 bases). This CDR3 spans 14 amino acids. The V gene's germline CDR1 is SEHNR and CDR2 FQNEAQ (reference sequence). The V and J ends lost 3 bases and 1 base respectively, with 9 bases between them. The CDR3 DNA is TGTGCCAGCAGCTTCCACGGGGGGAACACTGAAGCTTTCTTT. It specifies CASSFHGGNTEAFF.

The table lists this clonotype with a few counts. The chain joins TRBV5-1 to TRBJ2-4, with a weak D call TRBD1 (6 bases). The CDR3 has 14 residues. Trimming cost V 7 bases and J 1 base, with 12 bases left between them. Looked up from germline, CDR1 is SGHRS and CDR2 is YFSETQ. CDR3 residues: CASRPQGAKNIQYF. The CDR3 bases are TGCGCCAGCCGCCCTCAGGGGGCCAAAAACATTCAGTACTTC.

Only a few counts were recorded for this clonotype. The rearrangement joins TRBV14 to TRBJ2-1; no definite D call. The V end lost 1 base, the J end lost 5 bases, and 9 bases lay between the germline ends. Germline-derived CDR1 and CDR2 are SGHDN and FVKESK. The CDR3 runs 14 residues. The CDR3 here is CASSQARTDNEQFF. The CDR3 DNA reads as TGTGCCAGCAGCCAAGCCAGGACGGACAATGAGCAGTTCTTC.

This clonotype has more than one count but fewer than ten. V gene TRBV27 combines with J gene TRBJ2-3, with TRBD1 matching 8 bases. The CDR3 runs to 15 residues. Germline assignment: CDR1 MNHEY and CDR2 SMNVEV (reference sequence). The V gene end was trimmed by 6 bases and the J gene end by 2 bases; junction bases not matched to a gene: 7. The CDR3 reads CASRLGQGVTDTQYF. Written as DNA, the CDR3 is TGTGCCAGCAGACTCGGACAGGGAGTCACAGATACGCAGTATTTT.

V is TRBV4-1 and J is TRBJ1-2, with 9 bases matching TRBD1. With V trimmed by 2 bases and J by 4 bases, 11 bases remained unmatched. Germline CDR1 is MGHRA and CDR2 is YSYEKL. The CDR3 loop spans 17 amino acids. The CDR3 DNA sequence: TGCGCCAGCAGCCAACAATCCGGGACAGGGATCAGCTATGGCTACACCTTC. This sequence encodes CASSQQSGTGISYGYTF.

This clonotype was seen at least ten times. The gene calls are TRBV19 and TRBJ2-7; unclear D gene. V shed 0 bases and J shed 0 bases, with 3 bases lying between them. CDR1 is LNHDA, CDR2 SQIVND, per germline (reference sequence). The CDR3 is made up of 13 amino acids. The CDR3 DNA is TGTGCCAGTAGTATAGAGGCCTCCTACGAGCAGTACTTC. It translates to CASSIEASYEQYF.

This clonotype was observed a few times. The chain uses TRBV4-3 and TRBJ2-3; no reliable D call. CDR3 length equals 13 residues. The V end lost 5 bases, the J end lost 0 bases, and 6 bases lay between the germline ends. Per the germline V gene, CDR1 is LGHNA and CDR2 is YSLEER. This chain's CDR3 is CASSTWSTDTQYF. The CDR3 bases are TGCGCCAGCAGCACCTGGAGCACAGATACGCAGTATTTT.

This chain links TRBV11-2 with TRBJ1-2; 8 nucleotides align to TRBD1. CDR1 and CDR2 from the germline V gene are SGHAT and FQNNGV. CDR3 length equals 15 residues. V gave up 5 bases and J gave up 5 bases; unmatched junction bases: 10. In DNA, the CDR3 is TGTGCCAGCAGCCGCCCCGGACAGGGAAGATATGGCTACACCTTC. This translates into CASSRPGQGRYGYTF.

The V call is TRBV4-1, the J call TRBJ2-1; no reliable D call. V was pared by 2 bases and J by 4 bases, with 18 bases between. The germline V gene has CDR1 MGHRA and CDR2 YSYEKL. The CDR3 extends over 17 amino acids. The CDR3 protein is CASSQSLPTANYNEQFF. The CDR3 bases are TGCGCCAGCAGCCAAAGCCTCCCTACGGCTAATTACAATGAGCAGTTCTTC.

This clonotype was counted many times. The chain carries TRBV27 and TRBJ2-1, with a possible D match to TRBD1 (5 bases). The germline CDR1 and CDR2 sequences are MNHEY and SMNVEV (reference sequence). The V end lost 7 bases, the J end lost 9 bases, and 19 bases lay between the germline ends. CDR3 size: 14 residues. In DNA, the CDR3 is TGTGCCAGCACCGACAGAAACGTCTGGACTGAGCAGTTCTTC. Protein: CASTDRNVWTEQFF.

The rearrangement links TRBV7-9 to TRBJ2-3; D unclear. V gave up 4 bases and J gave up 6 bases, with 8 bases separating them. The germline V gene encodes CDR1 SEHNR and CDR2 FQNEAQ (reference sequence). The CDR3 consists of 12 residues. The CDR3 here is CASSSNLDTQYF. In nucleotides, the CDR3 is TGTGCCAGCAGCTCTAATTTGGATACGCAGTATTTT. The variable domain in full, completed from reference TRBV7-9 and TRBJ2-3, reads DTGVSQNPRHKITKRGQNVTFRCDPISEHNRLYWYRQTLGQGPEFLTYFQNEAQLEKSRLLSDRFSAERPKGSFSTLEIQRTEQGDSAMYLCASSSNLDTQYFGPGTRLTVL.

This clonotype was recorded many times. The chain joins TRBV25-1 to TRBJ2-5, with D tentatively TRBD2 (6 bases). Germline CDR1 MGHDK, CDR2 SYGVNS. V was shortened by 6 bases and J by 5 bases, with 16 bases between the two germline ends. This CDR3 is built from 14 residues. The CDR3 DNA is TGTGCCAGCAGCGCCGGGACTCATCGGGAGACCCAGTACTTC. Translation: CASSAGTHRETQYF.

The V gene is TRBV12-3 or TRBV12-4, the J gene TRBJ2-5; D may correspond to TRBD1 or TRBD2 (5 bases each). The germline V and J ends were trimmed by 3 bases and 0 bases, with 11 bases remaining between them. The CDR3 has 15 residues. The CDR3 loop reads CASSLGPRYQETQYF. The CDR3 nucleotides are TGTGCCAGCAGTTTGGGACCCAGGTACCAAGAGACCCAGTACTTC.

This clonotype appeared a few times. The chain carries TRBV11-3 and TRBJ2-3; D may match TRBD1 or TRBD2 (5 bases each). The CDR3 runs 14 residues. Trimming stripped 11 bases from V and 4 bases from J, with 19 bases between. Germline CDR1 SGHNT, CDR2 YENEEA. CDR3 in DNA: TGTGCCTCGAGCCGGGGCCCTAGGGCAGATACGCAGTATTTT. Protein: CASSRGPRADTQYF.

The chain is built from TRBV3-1 and TRBJ2-3; the D is unclear. The ends were cut back, 4 bases at V and 1 base at J, with 12 bases in the middle. CDR3 length equals 15 residues. CDR1 and CDR2 from the germline V gene are LGHDT and YNNKEL (reference sequence). CDR3 nucleotides: TGTGCCAGCAGCCCATCAGCCATGGGCACAGATACGCAGTATTTT. Translating it yields CASSPSAMGTDTQYF.